The present entry profiles one T cell receptor (beta chain) with its context. This receptor's antigen is unknown. One base away there is no much larger clone; base qualities are not given. Multiplexed two-step PCR with Vbeta-specific forward primers and Jbeta-specific reverse primers was used to amplify TCRbeta CDR3 regions. TCRbeta libraries were sequenced on an Illumina instrument through the immunoSEQ service. For the original study's pipeline: IMGT annotation was used to assign V, D and J genes, and synthetic CDR3 analogues were used to correct the counts for multiplex PCR bias. Repertoire clonality was computed in the immunoSEQ Analyzer as one minus normalized Shannon entropy. Clonal expansion was defined using Fisher's exact test with Benjamini-Hochberg false discovery rate control and a two-tailed threshold of P<0.01. The table comes from immuneACCESS by way of TCRdb, which keeps in-frame sequences with V and J called. Part of the clones is missing from these tables; in studies checked, under half for an unresolved V gene and the rest for unknown reasons. V and J calls and clone size are given by that table; D and trimming were obtained from the DNA. The sample yields 11,000 or so clones; roughly 86% were counted once. In total, the top ten clones hold around 0.45% of the sample.

The data were taken from a study of regulatory dendritic cells for organ transplantation (dated by TCRdb to the late 2010s). At the level of the whole study: Monocytes were cultured with vitamin D3 on days 0 and 4 and with IL-10 on day 4 to generate regulatory dendritic cells. The TCRbeta repertoires of sorted naive and memory CD4+ and CD8+ T cells were sequenced before and after allostimulation with regulatory or mature dendritic cells. To evaluate the response of the DCs to a potent maturation-inducing agent, LPS was added to DC cultures on day 6. The study at large found these results: Of the resting subsets, memory CD8+ T cells had the largest number of alloreactive TCR clonotypes. In both subjects, allostimulation led to expansion of memory CD8+ clones, though the expansion induced by regulatory dendritic cells appeared to be more limited than that induced by mature dendritic cells. Only a couple of subjects were sequenced, and the authors noted considerable between-individual heterogeneity in the alloreactive memory CD8+ T cell pool. Naive CD4+ and CD8+ T cells showed highly diverse repertoires, whereas memory cells were less diverse and memory CD8+ cells were the most oligoclonal.

From the germline V gene, CDR1 is SNHLY and CDR2 is FYNNEI. From the cysteine up to the phenylalanine, the CDR3 has a length of 15 residues. The read is trimmed to its CDR3 DNA, 45 bases read in frame from base 1. Cut back by 6 bases and 0 bases, the V and J ends lie 14 bases apart. Sorted T cell subsets were CFSE-labeled and co-cultured for 4 to 5 days with allogeneic regulatory or mature dendritic cells at a 1:10 DC:T ratio. Naive T cells were sorted as CD45RA+ and memory T cells as CD45RO+ CD4+ or CD8+ cells by FACS. The T cells used for TCR sequencing were obtained from a couple of healthy control subjects. Genomic DNA was extracted with the Qiagen DNeasy Blood & Tissue Kit.

Sequencing input: naive CD8+ T cells from blood cultured with dendritic cells. The label giving this sample's cell subset or site can be read as: CD45RA+ naive T cells. This clonotype was obtained from a human donor in good health. The receptor chain draws on TRBV2 and TRBJ1-2; the D gene is not confidently resolved. This receptor has the CDR3 CASSVLWGTNYGYTF. The nucleotides read TGTGCCAGCAGCGTACTCTGGGGTACTAACTATGGCTACACCTTC.